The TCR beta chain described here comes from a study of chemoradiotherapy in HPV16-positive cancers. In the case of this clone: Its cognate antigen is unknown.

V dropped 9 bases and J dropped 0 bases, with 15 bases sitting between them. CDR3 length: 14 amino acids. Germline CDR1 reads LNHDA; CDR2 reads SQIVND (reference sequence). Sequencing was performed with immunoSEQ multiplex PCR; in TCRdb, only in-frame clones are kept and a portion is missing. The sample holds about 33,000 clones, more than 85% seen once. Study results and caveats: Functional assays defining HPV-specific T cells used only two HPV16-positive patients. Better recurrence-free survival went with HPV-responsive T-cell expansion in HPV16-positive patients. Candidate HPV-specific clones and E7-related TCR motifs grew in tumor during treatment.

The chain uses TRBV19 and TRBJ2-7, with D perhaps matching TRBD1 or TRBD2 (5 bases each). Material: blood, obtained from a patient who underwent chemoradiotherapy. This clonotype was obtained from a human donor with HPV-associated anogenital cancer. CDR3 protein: CASTPGRNSYEQYF. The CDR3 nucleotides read TGTGCCAGCACTCCGGGACGTAACTCCTACGAGCAGTACTTC.